This is a list of T cell receptor beta chains from one sample in a study of OX40 agonist ivuxolimab in advanced cancers. The method was immunoSEQ multiplex PCR; TCRdb's version includes in-frame clones alone and lacks a portion of them. The sample gives around 66,000 clones, roughly 90% of which show up once; 2% is in the top ten. The material sequenced was CD4+ or CD8+ T cells sorted from blood, taken in a trial of the OX40 agonist ivuxolimab. The receptors come from an adult with an advanced solid tumor such as melanoma, head and neck, liver or kidney cancer. CDR3s include the opening cysteine and the closing phenylalanine or tryptophan. The D gene is left open where the match is weak. The size of a clone is reported for some rows only, either as once, few or many, or as a class for expanded clones.

V gene	D gene	clone size	J gene	CDR3 DNA	CDR3 protein
TRBV28	-	-	TRBJ1-1	TGTGCCAGCAGTTTATCAGCAGGGTGGAACACTGAAGCTTTCTTT	CASSLSAGWNTEAFF
TRBV7-3	-	-	TRBJ2-2	TGTGCCGAAAGGTGGGCCGGGGAGCTGTTTTTT	CAERWAGELFF
TRBV6-1	-	once	TRBJ1-1	TGTGCCAGCAGTGGACAGCTCCATAGAGAGAACACTGAAGCTTTCTTT	CASSGQLHRENTEAFF
TRBV30	TRBD1	-	TRBJ2-2	TGTGCCTGGAGTGCCCTCGCGACAGGGGGTAGGGGGGAGCCGTTTTTT	CAWSALATGGRGEPFF
TRBV2	-	few	TRBJ2-7	TGTGCCAGCATTCTAACGAACGAGGGGACCTACGAGCAGTACTTC	CASILTNEGTYEQYF
TRBV5-6	TRBD1	-	TRBJ1-5	TGTGCCAGCAGCTCCCGGGACAGGGTTTTGATACAGCCCCAGCATTTT	CASSSRDRVLIQPQHF
TRBV5-1	-	once	TRBJ2-2	TGCGCCAGCAGCGACGGGACGTCTAACACCGGGGAGCTGTTTTTT	CASSDGTSNTGELFF
TRBV27	-	few	TRBJ1-1	TGTGCCAGCAGTTTGGGGGGGAGGACAGAAGCTTTCTTT	CASSLGGRTEAFF
TRBV21-1	-	-	TRBJ2-5	TGTGCCAGCAGCAGCACAGGGGTACAAGAGACCCAGTACTTC	CASSSTGVQETQYF
TRBV5-6	TRBD1	-	TRBJ1-6	TGTGCCAGCAGCCTTACAGGGGTCGGCTATAATTCACCCCTCCACTTT	CASSLTGVGYNSPLHF
TRBV6-5	-	-	TRBJ1-1	TGTGCCAGCAGTTACGATTTGTGGTCGAACACTGAAGCTTTCTTT	CASSYDLWSNTEAFF
TRBV19	-	-	TRBJ2-5	TGTGCCAGTAGTATGAGTGAGACCCAGTACTTC	CASSMSETQYF
TRBV18	TRBD1	-	TRBJ2-6	TGTGCCAGCTCAAAAGAGTCTGGACAGGGGATTGGAGGGGCCAACGTCCTGACTTTC	CASSKESGQGIGGANVLTF
TRBV18	TRBD2	-	TRBJ2-5	TGTGCCAGCTCACTCCGGACTAGCGGGGGCGAGACCCAGTACTTC	CASSLRTSGGETQYF
TRBV6-1	TRBD1	-	TRBJ1-6	TGTGCCAGCAGTGATATCCAGGGGGCTAATTCACCCCTCCACTTT	CASSDIQGANSPLHF
TRBV4-3	TRBD1	-	TRBJ1-6	TGCGCCAGCAGCCAAGAAAGGGGGCATACCCTCCACTTT	CASSQERGHTLHF
TRBV18	TRBD1	-	TRBJ1-1	TGTGCCAGCTCACCACCACGACAGGGTTCTGGTGAAGCTTTCTTT	CASSPPRQGSGEAFF
TRBV5-1	TRBD1	-	TRBJ1-1	TGCGCCACACGAGAGACAGGGGCAACTGAAGCTTTCTTT	CATRETGATEAFF
TRBV6-6	-	-	TRBJ2-7	TGTGCCAGCAGTTACTCGTATTCGGGGTCTGGAGGCGAGCAGTACTTC	CASSYSYSGSGGEQYF
TRBV28	-	-	TRBJ2-2	TGTGCCACCTTAACCCCCGGGGAGCTGTTTTTT	CATLTPGELFF
TRBV4-3	TRBD2	-	TRBJ2-3	TGCGCCAGCAGCCAAGCACTATCTAGCGGGATCCTCACAGATACGCAGTATTTT	CASSQALSSGILTDTQYF
TRBV6-1	-	-	TRBJ2-7	TGTGCCAGCAGTGAACCCCGACTGAGCCCCTCCTACGAGCAGTACTTC	CASSEPRLSPSYEQYF
TRBV14	-	-	TRBJ1-6	TGTGCCAGCAGCCAAGATTTTGGGGGCCCTACTTCACCCCTCCACTTT	CASSQDFGGPTSPLHF
TRBV4-1	TRBD1	-	TRBJ2-3	TGCGCCAGCAGCCAGATGGGACAGGGGGCAGATACGCAGTATTTT	CASSQMGQGADTQYF
TRBV27	-	few	TRBJ1-2	TGTGCCAGCAGTTTATCAGGGGTCGGCTACACCTTC	CASSLSGVGYTF
TRBV5-1	TRBD1	-	TRBJ2-7	TGCGCCAGCAGTAGAATAACAGGGGGCGAGCAGTACTTC	CASSRITGGEQYF
TRBV18	TRBD1	once	TRBJ2-7	TGTGCCAGCTCACCACTCCCGGGACAGGGCGACTACGAGCAGTACTTC	CASSPLPGQGDYEQYF
TRBV7-2	-	-	TRBJ1-2	TGTGCCAGCAGCTTAGATCGGGGGAAGACTAACTATGGCTACACCTTC	CASSLDRGKTNYGYTF